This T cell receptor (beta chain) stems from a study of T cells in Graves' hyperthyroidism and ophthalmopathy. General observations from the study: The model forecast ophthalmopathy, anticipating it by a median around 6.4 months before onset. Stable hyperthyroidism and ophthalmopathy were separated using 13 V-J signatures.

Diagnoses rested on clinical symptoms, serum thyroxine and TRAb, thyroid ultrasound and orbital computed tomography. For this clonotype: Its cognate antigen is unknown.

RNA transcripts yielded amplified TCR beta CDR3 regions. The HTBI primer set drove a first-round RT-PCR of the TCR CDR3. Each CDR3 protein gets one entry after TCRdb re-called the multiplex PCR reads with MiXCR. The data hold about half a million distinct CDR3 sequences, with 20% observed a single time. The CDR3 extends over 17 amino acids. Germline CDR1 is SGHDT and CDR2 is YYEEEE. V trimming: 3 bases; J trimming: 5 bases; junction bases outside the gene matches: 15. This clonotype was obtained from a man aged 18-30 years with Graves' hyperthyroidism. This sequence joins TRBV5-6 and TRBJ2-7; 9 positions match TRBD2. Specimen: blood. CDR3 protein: CASSWTYVAGVVDEQYF. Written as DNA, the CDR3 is TGTGCCAGCAGCTGGACCTACGTAGCGGGAGTCGTCGACGAGCAGTACTTC.